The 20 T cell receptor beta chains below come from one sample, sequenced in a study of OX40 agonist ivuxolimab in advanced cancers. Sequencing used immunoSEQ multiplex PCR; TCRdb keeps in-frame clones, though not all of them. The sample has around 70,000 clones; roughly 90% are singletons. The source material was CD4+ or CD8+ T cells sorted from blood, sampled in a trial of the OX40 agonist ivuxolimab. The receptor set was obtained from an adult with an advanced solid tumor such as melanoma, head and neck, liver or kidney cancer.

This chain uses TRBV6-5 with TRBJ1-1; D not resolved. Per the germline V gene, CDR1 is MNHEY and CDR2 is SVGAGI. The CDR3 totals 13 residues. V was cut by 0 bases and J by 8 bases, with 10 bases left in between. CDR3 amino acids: CASSYSVSREAFF. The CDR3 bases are TGTGCCAGCAGTTACTCTGTCAGTCGAGAAGCTTTCTTT.

This CDR3 reads CASSSSELAGAREQFF. The CDR3 nucleotides read TGTGCCAGTAGTTCCTCCGAACTAGCGGGAGCAAGGGAGCAGTTCTTC. The V call is TRBV19, the J call TRBJ2-1, with 11 bases identical to TRBD2. With V trimmed by 5 bases and J by 10 bases, 13 bases remained unmatched. Germline-derived CDR1 and CDR2 are LNHDA and SQIVND (reference sequence). The CDR3 runs to 16 residues.

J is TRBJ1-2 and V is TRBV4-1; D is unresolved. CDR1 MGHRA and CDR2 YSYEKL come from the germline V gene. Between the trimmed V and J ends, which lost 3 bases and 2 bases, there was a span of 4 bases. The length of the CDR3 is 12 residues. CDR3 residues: CASSQGNYGYTF. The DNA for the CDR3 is TGCGCCAGCAGCCAGGGGAACTATGGCTACACCTTC.

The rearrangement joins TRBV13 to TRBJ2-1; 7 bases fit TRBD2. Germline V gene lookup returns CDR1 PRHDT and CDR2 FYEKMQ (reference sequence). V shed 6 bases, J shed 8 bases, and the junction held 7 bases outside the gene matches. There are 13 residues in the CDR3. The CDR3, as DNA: TGTGCCAGCAGAAAAGGGGCGGGGGATGAGCAGTTCTTC. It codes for CASRKGAGDEQFF. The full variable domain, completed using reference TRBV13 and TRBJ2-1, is AAGVIQSPRHLIKEKRETATLKCYPIPRHDTVYWYQQGPGQDPQFLISFYEKMQSDKGSIPDRFSAQQFSDYHSELNMSSLELGDSALYFCASRKGAGDEQFFGPGTRLTVL.

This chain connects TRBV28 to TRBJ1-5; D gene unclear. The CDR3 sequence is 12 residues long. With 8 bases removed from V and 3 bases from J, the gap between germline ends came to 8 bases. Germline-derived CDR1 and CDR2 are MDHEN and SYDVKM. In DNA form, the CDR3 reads TGTGCCAGCGCCTGGCTCAATCAGCCCCAGCATTTT. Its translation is CASAWLNQPQHF.

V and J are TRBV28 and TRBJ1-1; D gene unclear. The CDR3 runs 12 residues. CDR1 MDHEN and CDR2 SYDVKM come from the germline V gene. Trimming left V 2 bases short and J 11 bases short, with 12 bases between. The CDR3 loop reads CASSLLPRGAFF. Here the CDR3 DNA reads TGTGCCAGCAGTTTACTTCCTCGAGGGGCTTTCTTT.

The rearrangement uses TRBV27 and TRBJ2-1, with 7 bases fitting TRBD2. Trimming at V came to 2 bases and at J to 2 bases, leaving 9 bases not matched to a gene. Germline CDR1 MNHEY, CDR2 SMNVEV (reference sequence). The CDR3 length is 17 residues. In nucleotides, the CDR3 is TGTGCCAGCAGTTTACCCGAAGCGGGAACCCCCTACAATGAGCAGTTCTTC. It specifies CASSLPEAGTPYNEQFF.

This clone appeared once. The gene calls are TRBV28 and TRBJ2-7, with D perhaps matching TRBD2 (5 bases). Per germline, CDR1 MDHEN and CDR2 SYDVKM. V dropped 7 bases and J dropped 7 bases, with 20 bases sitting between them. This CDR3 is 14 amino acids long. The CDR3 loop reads CASMRAPTAGEQYF. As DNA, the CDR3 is TGTGCCAGCATGCGGGCCCCGACGGCTGGAGAGCAGTACTTC.

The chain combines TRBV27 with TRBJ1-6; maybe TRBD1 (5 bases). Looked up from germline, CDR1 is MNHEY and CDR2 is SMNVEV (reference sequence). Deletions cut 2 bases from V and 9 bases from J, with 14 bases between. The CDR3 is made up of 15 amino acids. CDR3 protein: CASSLNPGLTSPLHF. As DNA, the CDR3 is TGTGCCAGCAGTTTAAATCCGGGACTAACTTCACCCCTCCACTTT.

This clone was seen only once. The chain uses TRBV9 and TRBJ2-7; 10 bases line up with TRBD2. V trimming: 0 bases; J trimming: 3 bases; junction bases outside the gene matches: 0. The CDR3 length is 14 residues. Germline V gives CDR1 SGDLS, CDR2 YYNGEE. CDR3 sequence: CASSVGTSGYEQYF. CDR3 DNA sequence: TGTGCCAGCAGCGTAGGGACTAGCGGCTACGAGCAGTACTTC.

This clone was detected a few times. The CDR3 spells CASSLGRGSNQPQHF. CDR3 sequence (DNA): TGTGCCAGCAGCTTGGGACGGGGGAGCAATCAGCCCCAGCATTTT. The genes are TRBV7-2 and TRBJ1-5, with D perhaps TRBD1 (5 bases). Germline CDR1 SGHTA, CDR2 FQGNSA. The CDR3 extends over 15 amino acids. Trimming removed 3 bases from V and 1 base from J, with 10 bases in between.

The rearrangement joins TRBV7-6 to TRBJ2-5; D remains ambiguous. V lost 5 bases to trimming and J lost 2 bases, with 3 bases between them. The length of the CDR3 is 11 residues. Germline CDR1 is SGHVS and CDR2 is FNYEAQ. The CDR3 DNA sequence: TGTGCCAGCAGCATTCAAGAGACCCAGTACTTC. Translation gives CASSIQETQYF.

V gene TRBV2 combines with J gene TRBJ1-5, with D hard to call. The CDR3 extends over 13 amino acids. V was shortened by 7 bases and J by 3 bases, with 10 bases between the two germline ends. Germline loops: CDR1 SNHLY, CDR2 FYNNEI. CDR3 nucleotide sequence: TGTGCCAGCACTGGTCAAGACAATCAGCCCCAGCATTTT. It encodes CASTGQDNQPQHF.

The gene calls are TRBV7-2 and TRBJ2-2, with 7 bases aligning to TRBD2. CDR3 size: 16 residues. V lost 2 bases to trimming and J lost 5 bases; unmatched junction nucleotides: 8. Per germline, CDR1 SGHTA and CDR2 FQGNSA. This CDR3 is CASSLYGGSETGELFF. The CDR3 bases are TGTGCCAGCAGCTTATACGGCGGGAGTGAAACCGGGGAGCTGTTTTTT.

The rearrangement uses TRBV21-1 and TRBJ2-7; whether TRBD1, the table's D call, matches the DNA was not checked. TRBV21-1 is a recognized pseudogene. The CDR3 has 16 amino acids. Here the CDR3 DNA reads TGTGCCAGCAGCAAAGCGCAAACAGGGATGATGTACGAGCAGTACTTC. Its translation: CASSKAQTGMMYEQYF.

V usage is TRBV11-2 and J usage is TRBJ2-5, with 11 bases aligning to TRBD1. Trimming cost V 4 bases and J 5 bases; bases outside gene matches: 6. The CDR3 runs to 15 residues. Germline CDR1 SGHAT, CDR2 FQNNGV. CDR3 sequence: CASSSWTGGGETQYF. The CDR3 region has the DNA TGTGCCAGCAGCTCCTGGACAGGGGGCGGGGAGACCCAGTACTTC.

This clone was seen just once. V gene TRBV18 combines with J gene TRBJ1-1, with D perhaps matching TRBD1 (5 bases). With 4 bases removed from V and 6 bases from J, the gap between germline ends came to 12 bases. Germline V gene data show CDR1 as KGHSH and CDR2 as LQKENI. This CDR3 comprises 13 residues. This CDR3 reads CASSQVGEAEAFF. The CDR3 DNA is TGTGCCAGCTCACAGGTGGGGGAGGCTGAAGCTTTCTTT. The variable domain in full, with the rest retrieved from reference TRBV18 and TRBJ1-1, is NAGVMQNPRHLVRRRGQEARLRCSPMKGHSHVYWYRQLPEEGLKFMVYLQKENIIDESGMPKERFSAEFPKEGPSILRIQQVVRGDSAAYFCASSQVGEAEAFFGQGTRLTVV.

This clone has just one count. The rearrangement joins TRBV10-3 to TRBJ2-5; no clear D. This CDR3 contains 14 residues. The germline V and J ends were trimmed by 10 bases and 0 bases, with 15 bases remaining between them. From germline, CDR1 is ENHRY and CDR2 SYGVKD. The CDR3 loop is CASSVGPNQETQYF. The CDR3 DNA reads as TGTGCCAGCTCGGTTGGGCCAAACCAAGAGACCCAGTACTTC.

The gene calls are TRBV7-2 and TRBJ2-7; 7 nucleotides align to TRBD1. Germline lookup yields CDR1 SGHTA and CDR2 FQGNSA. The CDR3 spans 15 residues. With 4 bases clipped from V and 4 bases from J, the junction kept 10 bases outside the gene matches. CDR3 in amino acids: CASSSRQGGVYEQYF. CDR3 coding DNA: TGTGCCAGCAGCTCGCGACAGGGTGGGGTGTACGAGCAGTACTTC. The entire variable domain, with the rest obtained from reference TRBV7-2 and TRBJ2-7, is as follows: GAGVSQSPSNKVTEKGKDVELRCDPISGHTALYWYRQSLGQGLEFLIYFQGNSAPDKSGLPSDRFSAERTGGSVSTLTIQRTQQEDSAVYLCASSSRQGGVYEQYFGPGTRLTVT.

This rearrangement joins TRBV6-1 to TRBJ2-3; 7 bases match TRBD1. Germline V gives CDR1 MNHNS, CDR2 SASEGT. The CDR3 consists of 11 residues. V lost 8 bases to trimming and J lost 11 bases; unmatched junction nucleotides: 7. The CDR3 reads CASRRQGQQYF. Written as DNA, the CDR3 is TGTGCCAGCCGGAGACAGGGCCAGCAGTATTTT.